This T cell receptor (beta chain) was sequenced for a study of Graves' ophthalmopathy and Graves' hyperthyroidism. Transcripts of RNA were the source for amplifying TCR beta CDR3 regions. RT-PCR was first run with HTBI primers, then multiplex PCR in a second round. TCRdb reprocessed the multiplex PCR reads with MiXCR, giving one entry per CDR3 protein. The profile shows 1 million to 1.3 million distinct CDR3 sequences, 36% of them singletons. Per the germline V gene, CDR1 is LGHNT and CDR2 is FRNRAP. Trimming pared 0 bases from V and 3 bases from J, leaving 14 bases between. The CDR3 covers 16 residues. Broader study findings: Detected in blood as well were most expanded thyroid clonotypes with frequency above 0.001.

This clonotype was counted only a few times. The antigen remains unidentified. Source material: peripheral blood or thyroid tissue (not recorded which). This clonotype was sampled from an adult man with Graves' hyperthyroidism. The V gene is TRBV12-5, the J gene TRBJ1-1, with D possibly TRBD1 on 6 matching bases. The CDR3 reads CASGLVSRGRHTEAFF. CDR3 in DNA: TGTGCTAGTGGTTTGGTATCTCGGGGGCGGCACACTGAAGCTTTCTTT.